This T cell receptor (beta chain) comes out of a study of cytomegalovirus exposure and HLA in healthy donors. As for this clone: Its specificity is not known.

Broader study findings: In an earlier analysis, about 87% or about 30%: the productive usage of most TCR beta V segments. Fewer N-insertions (relative to the approximately 700-donor mean) were reportedly seen in an Asian-associated ancestry cluster in a later analysis. The authors later found HLA-associated TCR beta chains more clonally expanded than equally common others. When analyzed later, a missense DCLRE1C variant was found to be linked to TCR beta V- and J-gene trimming.

CDR1 SGDLS and CDR2 YYNGEE come from the germline V gene. V was shortened by 0 bases and J by 1 base, with 7 bases between the two germline ends. The CDR3 contains 15 residues. Primers: 60 Vbeta forward and 13 Jbeta reverse. Method: immunoSEQ multiplex PCR; TCRdb's copy keeps in-frame clones and lacks some. This sample yields roughly 240,000 clones, of which 82% are seen a single time; 5.4% belongs to the top ten. This clonotype was sampled from a middle-aged woman in good health and CMV-seropositive. Material: PBMCs. The chain links TRBV9 to TRBJ2-2, with D perhaps matching TRBD1 (5 bases). The CDR3 nucleotides read TGTGCCAGCAGCGTAGCCGGACAGAACACCGGGGAGCTGTTTTTT. Its protein product is CASSVAGQNTGELFF. Based on the CDR3 plus reference TRBV9 and TRBJ2-2, the full variable domain is DSGVTQTPKHLITATGQRVTLRCSPRSGDLSVYWYQQSLDQGLQFLIQYYNGEERAKGNILERFSAQQFPDLHSELNLSSLELGDSALYFCASSVAGQNTGELFFGEGSRLTVL.